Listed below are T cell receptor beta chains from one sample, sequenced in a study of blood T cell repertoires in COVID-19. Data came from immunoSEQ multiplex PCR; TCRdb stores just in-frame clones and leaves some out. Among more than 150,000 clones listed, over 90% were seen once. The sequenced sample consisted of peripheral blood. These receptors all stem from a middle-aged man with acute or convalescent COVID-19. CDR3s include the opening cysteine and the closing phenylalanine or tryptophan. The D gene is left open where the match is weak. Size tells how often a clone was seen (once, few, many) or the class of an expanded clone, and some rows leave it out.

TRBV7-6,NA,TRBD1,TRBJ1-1,TGTGCCAGCAGCGGGACAGAGAACACTGAAGCTTTCTTT,CASSGTENTEAFF
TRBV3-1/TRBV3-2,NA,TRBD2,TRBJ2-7,TGTGCCAGCAGCCAAGACCCGACTAGCGGGAGATCGGTGCAGTACTTC,CASSQDPTSGRSVQYF
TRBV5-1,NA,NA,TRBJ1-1,TGCGCCAGCAGCTCCGAGCTGGAAGCTTTCTTT,CASSSELEAFF
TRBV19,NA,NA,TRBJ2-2,TGTGCCAGTACGAGTAGGGGTGTGACAGAACGTTGGACCGGGGAGCTGTTTTTT,CASTSRGVTERWTGELFF
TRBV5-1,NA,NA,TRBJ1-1,TGCGCCAGCAGCTTGGCGGAGGATACTGAAGCTTTCTTT,CASSLAEDTEAFF
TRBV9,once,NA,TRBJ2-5,TGTGCCAGCAGCGTAGCCACTAGCCAAGAGACCCAGTACTTC,CASSVATSQETQYF
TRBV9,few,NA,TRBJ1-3,TGTGCCAGCAGCGTGGGGCCGATGAGCTCTGGAAACACCATATATTTT,CASSVGPMSSGNTIYF
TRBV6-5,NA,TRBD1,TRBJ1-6,TGTGCCAGCAGTTACATCGGACAGGGTAAAAATTCACCCCTCCACTTT,CASSYIGQGKNSPLHF
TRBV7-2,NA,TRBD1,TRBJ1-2,TGTGCCAGCAGGTACCGGACAGGGGACTCCTATGGCTACACCTTC,CASRYRTGDSYGYTF
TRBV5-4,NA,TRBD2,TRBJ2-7,TGTGCCAGCAGCTTGGGAGGGACTAGCGGGAGGAGCGGGGAGCAGTACTTC,CASSLGGTSGRSGEQYF
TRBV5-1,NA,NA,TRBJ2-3,TGCGCCAGCAGCTTAGAGCGGGATACGCAGTATTTT,CASSLERDTQYF
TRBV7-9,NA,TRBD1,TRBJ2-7,TGTGCCAGCAGCTCCTCCGGGACAGGTTACGAGCAGTACTTC,CASSSSGTGYEQYF